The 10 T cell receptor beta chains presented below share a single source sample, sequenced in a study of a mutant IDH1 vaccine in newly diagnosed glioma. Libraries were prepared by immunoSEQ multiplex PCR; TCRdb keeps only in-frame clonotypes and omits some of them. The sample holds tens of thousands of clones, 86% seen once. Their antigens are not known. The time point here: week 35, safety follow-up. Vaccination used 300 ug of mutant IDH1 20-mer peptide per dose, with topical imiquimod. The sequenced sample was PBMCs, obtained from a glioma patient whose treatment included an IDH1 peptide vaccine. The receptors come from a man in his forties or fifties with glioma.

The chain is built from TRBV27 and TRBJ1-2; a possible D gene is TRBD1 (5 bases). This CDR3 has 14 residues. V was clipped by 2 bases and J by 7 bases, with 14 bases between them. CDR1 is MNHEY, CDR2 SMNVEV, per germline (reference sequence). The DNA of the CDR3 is TGTGCCAGCAGTTTAGGGCCGGGGGAGAGTGGCTACACCTTC. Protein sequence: CASSLGPGESGYTF.

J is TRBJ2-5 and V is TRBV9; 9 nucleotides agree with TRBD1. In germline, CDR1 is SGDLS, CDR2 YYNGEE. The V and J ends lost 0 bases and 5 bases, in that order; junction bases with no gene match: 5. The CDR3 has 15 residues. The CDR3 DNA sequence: TGTGCCAGCAGCGTAGTGGGACAGGGCTGGGAGACCCAGTACTTC. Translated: CASSVVGQGWETQYF.

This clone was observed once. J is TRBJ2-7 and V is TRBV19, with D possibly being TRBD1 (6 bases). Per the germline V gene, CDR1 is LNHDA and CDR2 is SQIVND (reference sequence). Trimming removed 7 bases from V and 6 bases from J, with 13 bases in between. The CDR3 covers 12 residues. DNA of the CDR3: TGTGCCAGTAACCAACAGGGATTCGAGCAGTACTTC. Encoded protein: CASNQQGFEQYF.

CDR3 DNA: TGTGCCAGCAGTTTTTCGGGACAGCAGAACGAGCAGTACTTC. Amino acids: CASSFSGQQNEQYF. This chain uses TRBV27 with TRBJ2-7, with 7 bases fitting TRBD1. CDR1 and CDR2 (germline): MNHEY, SMNVEV (reference sequence). J lost 5 bases, V lost 3 bases, and 7 bases had no gene match. This CDR3 region has 14 residues.

In DNA form, the CDR3 reads TGCGCCAGCAGCCAAGACGGGGACAGGGGGCGCCGATTTGGCTACACCTTC. This translates into CASSQDGDRGRRFGYTF. V gene TRBV4-1 combines with J gene TRBJ1-2, with 12 positions matching TRBD1. The J segment lost 7 bases and the V segment lost 0 bases, leaving 9 bases of the junction unmatched. Germline V CDR1 and CDR2: MGHRA, YSYEKL. The length of the CDR3 is 17 residues.

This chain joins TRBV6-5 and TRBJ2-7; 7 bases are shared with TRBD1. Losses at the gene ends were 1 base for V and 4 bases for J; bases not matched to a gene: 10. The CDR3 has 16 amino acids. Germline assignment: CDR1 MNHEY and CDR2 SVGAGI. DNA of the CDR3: TGTGCCAGCAGTTACTTGTCCAGGGGGTCGGGATACGAGCAGTACTTC. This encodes CASSYLSRGSGYEQYF.

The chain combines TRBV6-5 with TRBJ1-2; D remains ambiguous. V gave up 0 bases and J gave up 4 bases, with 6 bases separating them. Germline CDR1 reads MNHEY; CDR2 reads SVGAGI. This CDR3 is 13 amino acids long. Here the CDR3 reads CASSYSTSYGYTF. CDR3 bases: TGTGCCAGCAGTTACTCGACCAGCTATGGCTACACCTTC.

CDR3 DNA: TGTGCCAGCAGCGTAGCCGGGGCTCTGGACGAGCAGTACTTC. It specifies CASSVAGALDEQYF. The chain uses TRBV9 and TRBJ2-7; D may correspond to TRBD1 or TRBD2 (5 bases each). Germline loops: CDR1 SGDLS, CDR2 YYNGEE. The CDR3 consists of 14 residues. V was cut by 0 bases and J by 5 bases, with 12 bases left in between. The variable domain in full, completed from reference TRBV9 and TRBJ2-7, reads DSGVTQTPKHLITATGQRVTLRCSPRSGDLSVYWYQQSLDQGLQFLIQYYNGEERAKGNILERFSAQQFPDLHSELNLSSLELGDSALYFCASSVAGALDEQYFGPGTRLTVT.

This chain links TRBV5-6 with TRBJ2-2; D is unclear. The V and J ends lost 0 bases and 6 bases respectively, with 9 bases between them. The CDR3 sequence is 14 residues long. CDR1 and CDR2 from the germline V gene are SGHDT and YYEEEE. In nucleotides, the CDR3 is TGTGCCAGCAGCTTGGTCCCGGTCTCCGGGGAGCTGTTTTTT. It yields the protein CASSLVPVSGELFF.

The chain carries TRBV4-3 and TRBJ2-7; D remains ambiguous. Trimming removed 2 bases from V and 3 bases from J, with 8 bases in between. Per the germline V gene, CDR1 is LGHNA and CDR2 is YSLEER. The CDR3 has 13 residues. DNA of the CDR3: TGCGCCAGCAGCCAAACTGGCAGCTACGAGCAGTACTTC. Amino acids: CASSQTGSYEQYF.